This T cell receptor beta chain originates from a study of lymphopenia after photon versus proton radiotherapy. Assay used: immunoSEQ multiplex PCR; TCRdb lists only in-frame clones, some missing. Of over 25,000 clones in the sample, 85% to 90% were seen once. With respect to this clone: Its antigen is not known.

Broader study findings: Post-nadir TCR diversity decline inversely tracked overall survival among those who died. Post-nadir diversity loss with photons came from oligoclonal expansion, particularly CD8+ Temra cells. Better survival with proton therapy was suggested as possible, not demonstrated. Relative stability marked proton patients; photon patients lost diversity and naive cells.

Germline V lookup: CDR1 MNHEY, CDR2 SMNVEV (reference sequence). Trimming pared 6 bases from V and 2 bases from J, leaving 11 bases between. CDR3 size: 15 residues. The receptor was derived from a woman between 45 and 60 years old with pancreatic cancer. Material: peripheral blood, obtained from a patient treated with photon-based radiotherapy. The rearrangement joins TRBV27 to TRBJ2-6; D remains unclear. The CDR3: CASSPTFPGANVLTF. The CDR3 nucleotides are TGTGCCAGCAGCCCGACATTTCCTGGGGCCAACGTCCTGACTTTC.